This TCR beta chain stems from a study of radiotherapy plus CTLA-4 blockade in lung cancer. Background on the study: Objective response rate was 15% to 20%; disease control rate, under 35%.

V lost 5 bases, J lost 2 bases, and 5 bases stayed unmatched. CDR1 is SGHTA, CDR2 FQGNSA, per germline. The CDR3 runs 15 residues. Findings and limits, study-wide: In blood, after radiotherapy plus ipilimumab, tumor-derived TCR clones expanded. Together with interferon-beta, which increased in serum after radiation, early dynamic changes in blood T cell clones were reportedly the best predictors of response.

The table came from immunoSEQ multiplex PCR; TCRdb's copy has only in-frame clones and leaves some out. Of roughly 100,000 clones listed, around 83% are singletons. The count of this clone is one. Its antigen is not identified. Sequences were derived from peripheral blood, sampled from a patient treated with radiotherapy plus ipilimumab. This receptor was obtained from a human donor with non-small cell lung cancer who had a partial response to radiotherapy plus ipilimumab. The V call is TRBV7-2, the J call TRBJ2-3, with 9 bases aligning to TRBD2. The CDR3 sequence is CASSGRTSATDTQYF. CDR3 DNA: TGTGCCAGCAGCGGAAGGACTAGCGCCACAGATACGCAGTATTTT.